This T cell receptor (beta chain) is from a study of post-analysis software for immune sequencing data. Overall study: Disease courses included relapsing-remitting, secondary progressive and progressive-relapsing multiple sclerosis.

Germline-derived CDR1 and CDR2 are MNHEY and SVGEGT. The CDR3 totals 13 residues. The V end was cut by 8 bases, the J end by 1 base, with 12 bases between. Libraries were made from TCR beta cDNA, and they carried unique molecular identifiers. TCRdb itself ran the PCR reads through MiXCR, one entry per CDR3 protein. The top ten clones hold approximately 10% of a sample with approximately 630,000 distinct CDR3 sequences, roughly three fifths of them seen once. Findings and caveats of the study: Five TRBV segments, including TRBV5-6, TRBV5-1 and TRBV20-1, were more frequent in patients than controls. Comparison with controls showed significantly lower normalized Chao1 diversity in multiple sclerosis patients. Pronounced co-clustering by F measure was evident among identically batched samples.

Turning to this clonotype: The antigen remains unidentified.

The chain uses TRBV6-2 or TRBV6-3 and TRBJ2-7; D gene ambiguous. The receptor's source is a girl aged 2 to 10 with multiple sclerosis. Sequenced input: blood. The CDR3 is CASARAASYEQYF. CDR3 bases: TGTGCCAGCGCCCGGGCGGCATCCTACGAGCAGTACTTC.